These 15 T cell receptor beta chains were sequenced from one sample in a study of ipilimumab plus nivolumab after autologous stem cell transplantation. TCRdb's table, derived via immunoSEQ multiplex PCR, lists solely in-frame clones and lacks some. Of 15,000 to 20,000 clones listed, about 81% are singletons. Sequencing was performed on PBMCs, taken in a trial of ipilimumab plus nivolumab as post-transplant consolidation. These receptors came from a male donor with diffuse large B-cell lymphoma.

The CDR3 nucleotides read TGTGCTAGTGGTTCGGTTACGAGCTCCTACGAGCAGTACTTC. This sequence encodes CASGSVTSSYEQYF. V gene TRBV12-5 combines with J gene TRBJ2-7, with D hard to call. Trimming cost V 4 bases and J 0 bases, with 10 bases left between them. Looked up from germline, CDR1 is LGHNT and CDR2 is FRNRAP. The CDR3 loop spans 14 amino acids.

This sequence joins TRBV11-3 and TRBJ1-1; a weak D match, TRBD1 (5 bases). CDR3 length equals 17 residues. The V gene lost 0 bases and the J gene lost 3 bases, with 17 bases spanning the gap. In germline, CDR1 is SGHNT, CDR2 YENEEA. This chain's CDR3 is CASSLEELGEDYTEAFF. As DNA, the CDR3 is TGTGCCAGCAGCTTAGAAGAGTTAGGGGAGGATTACACTGAAGCTTTCTTT.

This chain connects TRBV9 to TRBJ1-5, with D tentatively TRBD1 (5 bases). Trimming stripped 0 bases from V and 2 bases from J, with 9 bases between. Germline-derived CDR1 and CDR2 are SGDLS and YYNGEE. CDR3 length: 15 amino acids. DNA of the CDR3: TGTGCCAGCAGCGTAGTAGGGGATCGCAATCAGCCCCAGCATTTT. This gives the protein CASSVVGDRNQPQHF.

The V call is TRBV27, the J call TRBJ1-6; 7 bases line up with TRBD1. This CDR3 spans 16 amino acids. The trim removed 7 bases at V and 1 base at J, leaving 7 bases unmatched. From germline, CDR1 is MNHEY and CDR2 SMNVEV (reference sequence). As DNA, the CDR3 is TGTGCCAGCAAGACGCACAGGGGTTCCTATAATTCACCCCTCCACTTT. Protein sequence: CASKTHRGSYNSPLHF.

The gene calls are TRBV4-2 and TRBJ1-2, with D uncertain. With 7 bases removed from V and 3 bases from J, the gap between germline ends came to 15 bases. CDR3 size: 14 residues. Germline CDR1 LGHNA, CDR2 YNFKEQ. CDR3 amino acids: CASTRERADYGYTF. The CDR3 nucleotides are TGTGCCAGCACCCGGGAAAGGGCAGACTATGGCTACACCTTC.

This chain links TRBV5-1 with TRBJ2-2, with 10 bases lining up with TRBD2. The germline CDR1 and CDR2 sequences are SGHRS and YFSETQ. The J segment lost 6 bases and the V segment lost 9 bases, leaving 8 bases of the junction unmatched. CDR3 length: 14 residues. The CDR3 reads CATQREGISGELFF. DNA for the CDR3: TGCGCCACCCAGCGGGAGGGCATTTCCGGGGAGCTGTTTTTT.

The V call is TRBV5-4, the J call TRBJ2-5; 7 bases align to TRBD2. The CDR3 is made up of 16 amino acids. With 2 bases clipped from V and 3 bases from J, the junction kept 10 bases outside the gene matches. CDR1 is SGHNT and CDR2 is YYREEE in the germline V gene (reference sequence). The CDR3 reads CASSFVPGGGEETQYF. Here the CDR3 DNA reads TGTGCCAGCAGCTTCGTCCCGGGGGGAGGGGAAGAGACCCAGTACTTC. The whole variable domain, remainder taken from reference TRBV5-4 and TRBJ2-5, is ETGVTQSPTHLIKTRGQQVTLRCSSQSGHNTVSWYQQALGQGPQFIFQYYREEENGRGNFPPRFSGLQFPNYSSELNVNALELDDSALYLCASSFVPGGGEETQYFGPGTRLLVL.

V and J are TRBV6-5 and TRBJ1-4, with a possible D match to TRBD1 (5 bases). V lost 6 bases and J 7 bases, leaving 15 bases between the germline ends. Germline lookup yields CDR1 MNHEY and CDR2 SVGAGI. The CDR3 contains 14 residues. CDR3 loop: CASSPTGQGEKLFF. The CDR3 nucleotides read TGTGCCAGCAGCCCGACGGGGCAGGGTGAAAAACTGTTTTTT.

This chain links TRBV9 with TRBJ2-5; 8 positions match TRBD2. J lost 2 bases, V lost 0 bases, and 12 bases had no gene match. The CDR3 is made up of 18 amino acids. The germline CDR1 and CDR2 sequences are SGDLS and YYNGEE. The CDR3 DNA reads TGTGCCAGCAGCGTAGGGGCTAGCGGGCAGTTTTATCAAGAGACCCAGTACTTC. This translates into CASSVGASGQFYQETQYF.

The gene calls are TRBV2 and TRBJ2-1; 8 bases are a match to TRBD1. CDR1 is SNHLY and CDR2 is FYNNEI in the germline V gene. The J segment lost 4 bases and the V segment lost 8 bases, leaving 13 bases of the junction unmatched. This CDR3 has 16 amino acids. As DNA, the CDR3 is TGTGCCAGCCTCACCCTGGGCAGGGGGCAGTACAATGAGCAGTTCTTC. Encoded protein: CASLTLGRGQYNEQFF.

This clone is labeled as large. The rearrangement joins TRBV7-7 to TRBJ2-2; the D call may be TRBD1 or TRBD2 (5 bases each). Germline values: CDR1 SSHAT, CDR2 FNYEAQ (reference sequence). V was cut by 2 bases and J by 5 bases, with 12 bases left in between. The CDR3 contains 15 residues. The DNA for the CDR3 is TGTGCCAGCAGCTTAATTGTGGGGGTAACCGGGGAGCTGTTTTTT. Translation gives CASSLIVGVTGELFF. Full variable domain (outside the CDR3, taken from reference TRBV7-7 and TRBJ2-2): GAGVSQSPRYKVTKRGQDVTLRCDPISSHATLYWYQQALGQGPEFLTYFNYEAQPDKSGLPSDRFSAERPEGSISTLTIQRTEQRDSAMYRCASSLIVGVTGELFFGEGSRLTVL.

A single count supports this clone. This rearrangement joins TRBV19 to TRBJ2-1, with D hard to call. CDR3 length: 12 residues. Germline-derived CDR1 and CDR2 are LNHDA and SQIVND (reference sequence). The V end was cut by 3 bases, the J end by 4 bases, with 4 bases between. The CDR3 is CASSIAYNEQFF. In DNA form, the CDR3 reads TGTGCCAGTAGTATCGCATACAATGAGCAGTTCTTC.

The chain is built from TRBV5-5 and TRBJ2-3; D perhaps matches TRBD1 (5 bases). CDR1 is SGHKS and CDR2 is YYEKEE in the germline V gene (reference sequence). The germline V and J ends were trimmed by 6 bases and 4 bases, with 12 bases remaining between them. The CDR3 is 13 amino acids. Here the CDR3 reads CASTLGLADTQYF. CDR3 nucleotide sequence: TGTGCCAGCACCCTGGGGCTAGCAGATACGCAGTATTTT.

The chain is built from TRBV7-8 and TRBJ2-1; 8 positions agree with TRBD2. In germline, CDR1 is SGHVS, CDR2 FQNEAQ. CDR3 length: 16 residues. V shed 5 bases, J shed 2 bases, and the junction held 8 bases outside the gene matches. CDR3 loop: CASSARGGRAYNEQFF. The CDR3 DNA reads TGTGCCAGCAGCGCCCGGGGGGGGAGGGCCTACAATGAGCAGTTCTTC. Complete variable domain (other parts from reference TRBV7-8 and TRBJ2-1): GAGVSQSPRYKVAKRGQDVALRCDPISGHVSLFWYQQALGQGPEFLTYFQNEAQLDKSGLPSDRFFAERPEGSVSTLKIQRTQQEDSAVYLCASSARGGRAYNEQFFGPGTRLTVL.

The chain links TRBV27 to TRBJ2-3; 7 positions match TRBD1. CDR1 and CDR2 from the germline V gene are MNHEY and SMNVEV (reference sequence). The CDR3 contains 15 residues. With 5 bases clipped from V and 0 bases from J, the junction kept 5 bases outside the gene matches. CDR3 nucleotides: TGTGCCAGCAGTGGGGACAGATTTAGCACAGATACGCAGTATTTT. This translates into CASSGDRFSTDTQYF.